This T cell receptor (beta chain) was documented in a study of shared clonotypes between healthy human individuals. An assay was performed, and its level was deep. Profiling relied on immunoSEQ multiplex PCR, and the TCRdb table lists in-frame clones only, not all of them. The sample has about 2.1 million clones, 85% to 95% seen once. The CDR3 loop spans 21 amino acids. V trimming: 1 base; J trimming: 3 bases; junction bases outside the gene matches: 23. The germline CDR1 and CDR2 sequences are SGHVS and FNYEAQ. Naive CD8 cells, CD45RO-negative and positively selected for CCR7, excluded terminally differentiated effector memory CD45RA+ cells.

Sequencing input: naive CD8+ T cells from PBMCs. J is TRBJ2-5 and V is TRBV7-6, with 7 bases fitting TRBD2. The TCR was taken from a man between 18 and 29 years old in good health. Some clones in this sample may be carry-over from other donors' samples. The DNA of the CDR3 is TGTGCCAGCAGCTTAGGTGTAACTAGCGTTCTTATCATCTCCGGAGAAGAGACCCAGTACTTC. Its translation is CASSLGVTSVLIISGEETQYF.